This T cell receptor (beta chain) was documented in a study of response to subunit inactivated influenza vaccine. Note on this clonotype: Its antigen is not identified.

TCRdb used MiXCR to reprocess the RT-PCR reads, holding one entry per CDR3 protein. The table shows 700,000 to 800,000 distinct CDR3 sequences, with approximately 17% occurring only once. The junction had 3 bases not matched to a gene; V was cut back by 0 bases and J by 9 bases. There are 15 residues in the CDR3. Germline V gene sequence: CDR1 LGHNA, CDR2 YNFKEQ. Study-level points and caveats: It was suggested by the authors that few new T cells are recruited by each seasonal influenza vaccination.

The gene calls are TRBV4-2 and TRBJ2-1; TRBD2 matches at 12 bases. The TCR originated in a man over 45 who received an inactivated influenza vaccine. The sample was PBMCs from blood, taken about 5 days after vaccination. In DNA, the CDR3 is TGTGCCAGCAGCCAAGAGTCTAGCGGGAGGGGTGAGCAGTTCTTC. Translating it yields CASSQESSGRGEQFF.